Presented here are 9 T cell receptor beta chains from one specimen sequenced in a study of shared clonotypes between healthy human individuals (dated by TCRdb to 2019 to 2021). For the CD8 naive samples, CD45RO-negative cells were positively selected for CCR7, yielding a CD45RA+CCR7+ population from which TemRA cells were excluded. The protocol used for the library was the immunoSEQ multiplex PCR assay. The immuneACCESS repertoire file appears here via TCRdb, limited to in-frame rearrangements. These files lack a portion of the clones; in checked studies, under half of the deficit traces to unresolved V genes, and the cause of the others is not known. Present in this sample are about 2.2 million clones, about 93% of which were seen just once. The ten largest clones take up 1.5% to 2% of the sample. Material for sequencing was naive CD8+ T cells from PBMCs. The cell subset or site label on this specimen signifies: CD45RA+CCR7+. The receptors originated from a man aged 18 to 30 in good health. Some clones in this sample may be carry-over from other donors' samples.

Comment on this clone: The same CDR3 is also encoded by other DNA sequences in this sample. The chain carries TRBV6-5 and TRBJ1-2; TRBD1 is a possible D gene (5 bases). Germline V gene sequence: CDR1 MNHEY, CDR2 SVGAGI. V lost 4 bases, J lost 5 bases, and 11 bases lay in between. The CDR3 runs 13 residues. This chain's CDR3 is CASSSQDGYGYTF. As DNA, the CDR3 is TGTGCCAGCAGTTCACAGGATGGGTATGGCTACACCTTC.

CDR3 in amino acids: CASSQGGQGVYEQYF. DNA for the CDR3: TGCGCCAGCAGCCAAGGAGGTCAGGGGGTCTACGAGCAGTACTTC. V and J are TRBV4-3 and TRBJ2-7; 7 bases are a match to TRBD1. CDR3 size: 15 residues. Losses at the gene ends were 1 base for V and 3 bases for J; bases not matched to a gene: 6. Germline V CDR1 and CDR2: LGHNA, YSLEER.

The rearrangement joins TRBV7-9 to TRBJ2-1; 9 bases map to TRBD2. There are 16 residues in the CDR3. CDR1 is SEHNR, CDR2 FQNEAQ, per germline (reference sequence). V lost 4 bases, J lost 3 bases, and 7 bases stayed unmatched. For the CDR3, the DNA is TGTGCCAGCAGCTCCCAGACTAGCGGACTCTACAATGAGCAGTTCTTC. This gives the protein CASSSQTSGLYNEQFF.

A single count supports this clone. At the DNA level, this CDR3 is encoded by other sequences in the same sample as well. V is TRBV28 and J is TRBJ2-7; D may match TRBD1 or TRBD2 (6 bases each). V was pared by 3 bases and J by 4 bases, with 10 bases between. Germline V gene lookup returns CDR1 MDHEN and CDR2 SYDVKM. CDR3 length: 13 residues. This CDR3 is CASSFRGGYEQYF. As DNA, the CDR3 is TGTGCCAGCAGTTTTCGAGGGGGGTACGAGCAGTACTTC.

The gene calls are TRBV27 and TRBJ2-1; D is unclear. CDR3 size: 13 residues. CDR1 is MNHEY and CDR2 is SMNVEV in the germline V gene (reference sequence). Trimming removed 8 bases at V and 4 bases at J, with 12 bases between. The CDR3 bases are TGTGCCAGCGCCCCCATCGATTACAATGAGCAGTTCTTC. Translating gives CASAPIDYNEQFF.

The chain uses TRBV7-9 and TRBJ1-2; D remains ambiguous. CDR3 length equals 12 residues. Germline loops: CDR1 SEHNR, CDR2 FQNEAQ (reference sequence). Trimming removed 5 bases at V and 8 bases at J, with 12 bases between. For the CDR3, the DNA is TGTGCCAGCAGCCCAGACCTGGGGGGCTACACCTTC. It codes for CASSPDLGGYTF.

The genes are TRBV9 and TRBJ2-2; 9 bases map to TRBD1. CDR3 length: 16 residues. J was trimmed by 1 base and V by 3 bases; bases with no gene match: 4. Per the germline V gene, CDR1 is SGDLS and CDR2 is YYNGEE. In DNA form, the CDR3 reads TGTGCCAGCAGCGCAGGACAGGGGCGGAACACCGGGGAGCTGTTTTTT. This translates into CASSAGQGRNTGELFF.

The chain is built from TRBV7-7 and TRBJ1-5; tentatively, D is TRBD1 (5 bases). The CDR3 extends over 13 amino acids. Per the germline V gene, CDR1 is SSHAT and CDR2 is FNYEAQ (reference sequence). The germline V and J ends were trimmed by 2 bases and 8 bases, with 10 bases remaining between them. The CDR3 DNA follows: TGTGCCAGCAGCTTATCTCAGGGTGAGCCCCAGCATTTT. It codes for CASSLSQGEPQHF.

This clone was detected only once. This chain connects TRBV25-1 to TRBJ2-1, with D uncertain. V was trimmed by 6 bases and J by 3 bases, leaving 12 bases between them. CDR1 and CDR2 from the germline V gene are MGHDK and SYGVNS. The CDR3 is made up of 14 amino acids. CDR3 DNA sequence: TGTGCCAGCAGGCCCCCGTCCATCTACAATGAGCAGTTCTTC. Amino acid sequence: CASRPPSIYNEQFF.